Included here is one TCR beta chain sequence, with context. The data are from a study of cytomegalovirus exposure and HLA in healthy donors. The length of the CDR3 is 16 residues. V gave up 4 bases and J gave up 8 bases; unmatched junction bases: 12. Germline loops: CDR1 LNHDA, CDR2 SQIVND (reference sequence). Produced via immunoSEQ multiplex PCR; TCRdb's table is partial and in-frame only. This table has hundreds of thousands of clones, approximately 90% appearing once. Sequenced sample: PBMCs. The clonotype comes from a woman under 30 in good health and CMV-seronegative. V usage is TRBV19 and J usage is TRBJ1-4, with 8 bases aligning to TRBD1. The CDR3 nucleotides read TGTGCCAGTAGTACCCGACAGGGGCGGGCTGAGGAAAAACTGTTTTTT. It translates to CASSTRQGRAEEKLFF.